These 27 T cell receptor beta chains were all obtained from the same sample, sequenced in a study of T cells in Graves' hyperthyroidism and ophthalmopathy. The CDR3 regions of TCR beta were amplified from RNA transcripts. In the first-round RT-PCR of the TCR CDR3, the HTBI primer set was used. TCRdb fed the multiplex PCR reads into MiXCR, producing one record per CDR3 protein. The sample lists roughly 250,000 distinct CDR3 sequences; just over 14% were seen once. The sequenced sample consisted of blood. The source of these receptors is a woman between 40 and 50 years old with Graves' hyperthyroidism that later progressed to Graves' ophthalmopathy.

Comment on this clonotype: One junction end disagrees with the germline gene, perhaps due to a read error. The V gene is TRBV11-2, the J gene TRBJ1-5, with no clear D. The CDR3 contains 16 residues. Germline assignment: CDR1 SGHAT and CDR2 FQNNGV. The CDR3 protein is CASSLGVGGGHQPQLF. DNA for the CDR3: TGTGCCAGCAGCTTAGGAGTAGGAGGTGGCCATCAGCCCCAGCTTTTT.

The sample holds many counts of this clonotype. The chain uses TRBV7-2 and TRBJ2-5; D is perhaps TRBD2 (6 bases). V dropped 4 bases and J dropped 5 bases, with 11 bases sitting between them. Germline-derived CDR1 and CDR2 are SGHTA and FQGNSA. This CDR3 spans 13 amino acids. The CDR3 loop reads CASSSTRMETQYF. The DNA for the CDR3 is TGTGCCAGCAGCTCGACTAGAATGGAGACCCAGTACTTC.

Ten or more counts support this clonotype. The CDR3 protein is CATSEVGPNTGELFF. CDR3 coding DNA: TGTGCCACCAGTGAAGTCGGACCTAACACCGGGGAGCTGTTTTTT. The rearrangement joins TRBV24-1 to TRBJ2-2; D gene ambiguous. The CDR3 is 15 amino acids. The V end lost 4 bases, the J end lost 2 bases, and 10 bases lay between the germline ends. Germline V lookup: CDR1 KGHDR, CDR2 SFDVKD.

Remarks on this clonotype: This could be a read error, since a much larger clone is one nucleotide away. The chain carries TRBV19 and TRBJ1-2; TRBD1 aligns across 7 bases. This CDR3 is built from 15 residues. The V gene's germline CDR1 is LNHDA and CDR2 SQIVND (reference sequence). The CDR3 nucleotides are TGTGCCGGTAGTACCGGGACAGCAAATGACTATGGCTACACCTTC. It codes for CAGSTGTANDYGYTF.

This clonotype came up many times. The CDR3 reads CASNRLGTDTQYF. The CDR3 DNA reads as TGTGCCAGCAATCGCCTGGGCACAGATACGCAGTATTTT. The V call is TRBV6-1, the J call TRBJ2-3; no definite D call. V was cut by 7 bases and J by 1 base, with 9 bases left in between. Germline CDR1 is MNHNS and CDR2 is SASEGT. The CDR3 sequence is 13 residues long.

The table lists this clonotype with many counts. The J gene is TRBJ2-1, the V gene TRBV20-1, with TRBD2 matching 13 bases. With V trimmed by 5 bases and J by 7 bases, 11 bases remained unmatched. The CDR3 runs to 16 residues. Germline V CDR1 and CDR2: DFQATT, SNEGSKA (reference sequence). CDR3 amino acids: CSASPALAGGPNEQFF. CDR3 sequence (DNA): TGCAGTGCTTCTCCTGCACTAGCGGGAGGGCCTAATGAGCAGTTCTTC.

This clonotype was detected only a few times. The gene calls are TRBV28 and TRBJ2-7; TRBD2 agrees at 9 bases. The CDR3 is 18 amino acids. J gave up 1 base and V 4 bases, and 14 bases lay outside the gene matches. From germline, CDR1 is MDHEN and CDR2 SYDVKM. CDR3 DNA: TGTGCCAGCAGTTCGCAAACACGACTAGCGGCGATTTCCTACGAGCAGTACTTC. It specifies CASSSQTRLAAISYEQYF.

This chain connects TRBV3-1 to TRBJ2-3; unclear D gene. Germline assignment: CDR1 LGHDT and CDR2 YNNKEL (reference sequence). The V end was cut by 5 bases, the J end by 1 base, with 13 bases between. This CDR3 contains 15 residues. CDR3 sequence: CASSFSLGRTDTQYF. CDR3 DNA sequence: TGTGCCAGCAGCTTTTCACTCGGGCGCACAGATACGCAGTATTTT.

This clonotype was seen at least ten times. The chain carries TRBV20-1 and TRBJ2-1, with D perhaps TRBD1 (5 bases). This CDR3 is 15 amino acids long. Germline CDR1 and CDR2: DFQATT and SNEGSKA (reference sequence). Trimming took off 2 bases at V and 2 bases at J, with 13 bases between the two ends. In nucleotides, the CDR3 is TGCAGTGCTAGAACCTTTAGGGGAACCTACAATGAGCAGTTCTTC. It translates to CSARTFRGTYNEQFF.

This clonotype was seen repeatedly, ten times or more. The chain has TRBV27 and TRBJ2-7; 9 bases agree with TRBD2. Germline V lookup: CDR1 MNHEY, CDR2 SMNVEV (reference sequence). This CDR3 comprises 16 residues. V shed 5 bases, J shed 3 bases, and the junction held 11 bases outside the gene matches. CDR3 bases: TGTGCCAGCAGTCTAACCGGGACTAGCCTTAACTACGAGCAGTACTTC. Protein product: CASSLTGTSLNYEQYF.

This clonotype appeared many times. The V gene is TRBV28, the J gene TRBJ1-3; D not certain. This CDR3 has 16 amino acids. Germline-derived CDR1 and CDR2 are MDHEN and SYDVKM. The V end was cut by 1 base, the J end by 0 bases, with 10 bases between. CDR3 amino acids: CASSLSGRISGNTIYF. DNA for the CDR3: TGTGCCAGCAGTTTATCCGGCAGGATCTCTGGAAACACCATATATTTT.

The chain combines TRBV19 with TRBJ1-5; 7 positions match TRBD1. The germline CDR1 and CDR2 sequences are LNHDA and SQIVND (reference sequence). The CDR3 sequence is 15 residues long. V lost 6 bases and J lost 3; bases outside the gene matches: 8. CDR3 sequence reads: CASSLNRGDNQPQHF. The CDR3 bases are TGTGCCAGTAGCCTGAACAGGGGAGACAATCAGCCCCAGCATTTT.

The sample holds many counts of this clonotype. The rearrangement uses TRBV9 and TRBJ1-5; tentative D call: TRBD1 (5 bases). V was clipped by 0 bases and J by 9 bases, with 13 bases between them. The CDR3 extends over 14 amino acids. Germline CDR1 reads SGDLS; CDR2 reads YYNGEE. CDR3 in DNA: TGTGCCAGCAGCGTAGGGGACGGAGGTCCGCCCCAGCATTTT. Its protein product is CASSVGDGGPPQHF.

This chain joins TRBV12-3 or TRBV12-4 and TRBJ2-5; the D is unclear. V lost 6 bases and J lost 5, with 22 bases in between. The CDR3 consists of 16 residues. CDR3 coding DNA: TGTGCCAGCAGCGAGGTTGTGGGTCCCTATCGGGAGACCCAGTACTTC. Protein product: CASSEVVGPYRETQYF.

This clonotype was seen many times. The chain links TRBV20-1 to TRBJ1-2; 8 bases map to TRBD1. Germline values: CDR1 DFQATT, CDR2 SNEGSKA (reference sequence). The V gene end was trimmed by 3 bases and the J gene end by 7 bases; junction bases not matched to a gene: 10. The CDR3 contains 14 residues. CDR3 in amino acids: CSARKSLTGAGYTF. DNA of the CDR3: TGCAGTGCTAGGAAGTCGCTGACAGGGGCTGGCTACACCTTC.

The table lists this clonotype with a few counts. This sequence joins TRBV5-1 and TRBJ2-7; D is perhaps TRBD1 (6 bases). V lost 0 bases, J lost 2 bases, and 15 bases lay in between. CDR1 and CDR2 (germline): SGHRS, YFSETQ. The CDR3 totals 16 residues. CDR3 residues: CASSLEPGATPYEQYF. CDR3 nucleotides: TGCGCCAGCAGCTTGGAGCCAGGGGCAACCCCCTACGAGCAGTACTTC.

V and J are TRBV10-2 and TRBJ1-3; 7 nucleotides agree with TRBD1. Germline loops: CDR1 WSHSY, CDR2 SAAADI. CDR3 length: 15 residues. Losses at the gene ends were 7 bases for V and 1 base for J; bases not matched to a gene: 7. The CDR3 DNA follows: TGCGCCAGCATGGGCAGGGGGTTTTCTGGAAACACCATATATTTT. Translation gives CASMGRGFSGNTIYF.

This clonotype has more than one count but fewer than ten. The chain carries TRBV28 and TRBJ1-1; tentatively, D is TRBD1 (6 bases). The V gene lost 8 bases and the J gene lost 0 bases, with 19 bases spanning the gap. This CDR3 is 16 amino acids long. CDR1 is MDHEN and CDR2 is SYDVKM in the germline V gene. DNA for the CDR3: TGTGCCAGCGTCCGAGGGGGGTTGACGATGAACACTGAAGCTTTCTTT. Translating gives CASVRGGLTMNTEAFF.

This clonotype was counted at least ten times. The chain links TRBV2 to TRBJ1-1; 8 nucleotides match TRBD1. Per germline, CDR1 SNHLY and CDR2 FYNNEI. This CDR3 is 15 amino acids long. Germline trimming cut 7 bases from V and 3 bases from J; bases unmatched to any gene: 10. CDR3 bases: TGTGCCAGCAATATGGACAGGGAGCAGTACACTGAAGCTTTCTTT. This translates into CASNMDREQYTEAFF.

This rearrangement joins TRBV27 to TRBJ2-6; tentatively, D is TRBD1 or TRBD2 (5 bases each). The germline gives CDR1 MNHEY, CDR2 SMNVEV (reference sequence). The CDR3 runs to 19 residues. V lost 4 bases and J lost 0, with 19 bases in between. CDR3 amino acids: CASSSFRRGRSSGANVLTF. CDR3 nucleotide sequence: TGTGCCAGCAGTTCCTTTCGCCGGGGACGGAGCTCTGGGGCCAACGTCCTGACTTTC.

This clonotype was detected ten times or more. The chain uses TRBV10-3 and TRBJ2-1; no clear D gene. V was pared by 3 bases and J by 0 bases, with 6 bases between. The CDR3 is 14 residues long. Germline values: CDR1 ENHRY, CDR2 SYGVKD. CDR3 nucleotide sequence: TGTGCCATCAGTGAACTGGTCTCCTACAATGAGCAGTTCTTC. Translated: CAISELVSYNEQFF.

The sample holds a few counts of this clonotype. This may arise from a read error, as a much more abundant clone is one base away. The gene calls are TRBV12-3 or TRBV12-4 and TRBJ2-3; D gene unclear. The CDR3 is made up of 12 amino acids. CDR3 DNA: TGTGCCGGCAGCCTAACTCCCGATACGCAGTATTTT. Amino acid sequence: CAGSLTPDTQYF.

The sample holds many counts of this clonotype. J is TRBJ2-1 and V is TRBV5-6; the match to TRBD2 covers 12 bases. Losses at the gene ends were 5 bases for V and 4 bases for J; bases not matched to a gene: 4. The CDR3 consists of 15 residues. The germline CDR1 and CDR2 sequences are SGHDT and YYEEEE. The CDR3 DNA reads as TGTGCCAGCAGTCCTAGCGGGAGGGCGTACAATGAGCAGTTCTTC. As protein: CASSPSGRAYNEQFF.

At least ten counts were recorded for this clonotype. At one boundary the junction diverges from the germline segment, which might be a read error. This chain joins TRBV11-2 and TRBJ2-4; D unclear. The germline V gene has CDR1 SGHAT and CDR2 FQNNGV. This CDR3 has 13 residues. CDR3 DNA sequence: TGTGCCAGCAGCCTAGAGGCCAAAAACATTCAGTACTTC. As protein: CASSLEAKNIQYF.

This clonotype was recorded a few times. V usage is TRBV28 and J usage is TRBJ1-5; the D gene is possibly TRBD1 (5 bases). CDR1 and CDR2 (germline): MDHEN, SYDVKM. The CDR3 totals 18 residues. The V and J ends lost 5 bases and 3 bases respectively, with 23 bases between them. The CDR3 spells CASSGGGGISPINQPQHF. The CDR3 region has the DNA TGTGCCAGCAGTGGGGGTGGGGGGATTAGCCCAATCAATCAGCCCCAGCATTTT.

This clonotype was found many times. The chain carries TRBV18 and TRBJ2-7; a possible D gene is TRBD2 (6 bases). The germline gives CDR1 KGHSH, CDR2 LQKENI. The V end was cut by 2 bases, the J end by 2 bases, with 10 bases between. CDR3 length equals 14 residues. Written as DNA, the CDR3 is TGTGCCAGCTCACCAACTAGCTCACCCTACGAGCAGTACTTC. Its protein is CASSPTSSPYEQYF.

This clonotype occurred a few times. This chain uses TRBV5-1 with TRBJ1-6; perhaps TRBD1 as D (5 bases). Trimming took off 0 bases at V and 6 bases at J, with 10 bases between the two ends. There are 15 residues in the CDR3. Germline CDR1 and CDR2: SGHRS and YFSETQ. The CDR3, as DNA: TGCGCCAGCAGCTTGGGGGCAGGGACTAATTCACCCCTCCACTTT. Protein product: CASSLGAGTNSPLHF.